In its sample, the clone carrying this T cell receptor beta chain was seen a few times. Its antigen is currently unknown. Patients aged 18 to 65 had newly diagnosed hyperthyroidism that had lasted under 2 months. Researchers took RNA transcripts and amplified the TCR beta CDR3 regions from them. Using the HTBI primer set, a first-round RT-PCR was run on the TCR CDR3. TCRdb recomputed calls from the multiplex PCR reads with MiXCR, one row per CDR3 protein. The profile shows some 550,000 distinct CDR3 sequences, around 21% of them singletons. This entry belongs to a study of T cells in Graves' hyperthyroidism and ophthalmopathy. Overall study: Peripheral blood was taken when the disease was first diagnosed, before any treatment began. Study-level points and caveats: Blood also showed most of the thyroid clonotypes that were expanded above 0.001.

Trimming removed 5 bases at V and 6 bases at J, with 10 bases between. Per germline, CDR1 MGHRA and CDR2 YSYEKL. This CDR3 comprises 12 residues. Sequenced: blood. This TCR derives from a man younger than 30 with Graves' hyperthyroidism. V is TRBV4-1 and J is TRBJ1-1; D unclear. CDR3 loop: CASSWNLAEAFF. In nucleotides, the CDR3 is TGCGCCAGCAGCTGGAATTTAGCTGAAGCTTTCTTT.